Shown below are 25 T cell receptor beta chains from a single sample sequenced in a study of ipilimumab plus nivolumab after autologous stem cell transplantation. The data were produced by immunoSEQ multiplex PCR, yet TCRdb's version contains in-frame clones alone and is incomplete. Of some 9,800 clones listed, roughly two thirds are singletons. Sequenced here: PBMCs, sampled in a trial of ipilimumab plus nivolumab as post-transplant consolidation. The receptors were sampled from a female donor with multiple myeloma.

The V call is TRBV7-8, the J call TRBJ1-1, with 11 bases that match TRBD1. CDR1 is SGHVS and CDR2 is FQNEAQ in the germline V gene. V dropped 5 bases and J dropped 8; count of bases not matched to a gene: 16. The CDR3 sequence is 17 residues long. The CDR3 loop reads CASSSDDRDRGFREAFF. The CDR3 bases are TGTGCCAGCAGCAGTGATGACCGGGACAGGGGGTTTCGGGAAGCTTTCTTT. The full variable domain, rest sourced from reference TRBV7-8 and TRBJ1-1, is GAGVSQSPRYKVAKRGQDVALRCDPISGHVSLFWYQQALGQGPEFLTYFQNEAQLDKSGLPSDRFFAERPEGSVSTLKIQRTQQEDSAVYLCASSSDDRDRGFREAFFGQGTRLTVV.

The rearrangement uses TRBV18 and TRBJ2-1; maybe TRBD1 (6 bases). V shed 5 bases and J shed 8 bases, with 22 bases lying between them. Germline V gene data show CDR1 as KGHSH and CDR2 as LQKENI. This CDR3 is built from 16 residues. CDR3 DNA sequence: TGTGCCAGCTCATTCATGGGCAGGGGTACAGGCGATGAGCAGTTCTTC. Translated: CASSFMGRGTGDEQFF.

The chain links TRBV11-2 to TRBJ2-1, with 10 bases fitting TRBD2. This CDR3 spans 20 amino acids. Germline-derived CDR1 and CDR2 are SGHAT and FQNNGV. V shed 0 bases, J shed 10 bases, and the junction held 21 bases outside the gene matches. CDR3 DNA: TGTGCCAGCAGCTTAGATGGCGGCAGCGGGAGGGCCATGGGGTTGGACGAGCAGTTCTTC. This sequence encodes CASSLDGGSGRAMGLDEQFF.

The CDR3 nucleotides are TGCGCCAGCAGCTTGGCCATCTCTCATGAGCAGTTCTTC. Amino acids: CASSLAISHEQFF. The chain joins TRBV5-1 to TRBJ2-1; D is unclear. There are 13 residues in the CDR3. Per germline, CDR1 SGHRS and CDR2 YFSETQ. Trimming stripped 0 bases from V and 8 bases from J, with 9 bases between.

This chain joins TRBV5-4 and TRBJ2-6, with TRBD1 as a possible D gene (5 bases). The CDR3 runs 15 residues. The V gene's germline CDR1 is SGHNT and CDR2 YYREEE (reference sequence). V lost 3 bases, J lost 3 bases, and 10 bases lay in between. DNA for the CDR3: TGTGCCAGCAGCTCACAGGTCTATGGGGCCAACGTCCTGACTTTC. Amino acids: CASSSQVYGANVLTF.

The V gene is TRBV15, the J gene TRBJ2-4; D possibly corresponds to TRBD2 (5 bases). The CDR3 sequence is 14 residues long. Trimming removed 3 bases from V and 9 bases from J, with 15 bases in between. The germline CDR1 and CDR2 sequences are LNHNV and YYDKDF (reference sequence). DNA of the CDR3: TGTGCCACCAGCAGGGACTCCTATGGAGGCATTCAGTACTTC. Translation: CATSRDSYGGIQYF.

The sample holds a few counts of this clone. J is TRBJ2-7 and V is TRBV18, with D perhaps TRBD1 (6 bases). This CDR3 comprises 13 residues. Trimming cost V 3 bases and J 3 bases, with 9 bases left between them. Germline CDR1 reads KGHSH; CDR2 reads LQKENI. CDR3 DNA sequence: TGTGCCAGCTCACCTGGACAGAACTACGAGCAGTACTTC. It is translated as CASSPGQNYEQYF.

This clone was picked up a small number of times. V and J are TRBV29-1 and TRBJ2-1, with unresolved D. V lost 8 bases and J 6 bases, leaving 11 bases between the germline ends. Germline lookup yields CDR1 SQVTM and CDR2 ANQGSEA. CDR3 length equals 11 residues. CDR3 amino acids: CSPLTGNEQFF. The CDR3 nucleotides read TGCAGCCCGTTGACTGGCAATGAGCAGTTCTTC.

The CDR3 sequence is CASSRDQGQPNQPQHF. The CDR3 DNA reads as TGTGCCAGTAGTAGGGACCAGGGACAGCCTAATCAGCCCCAGCATTTT. The chain is built from TRBV19 and TRBJ1-5; the match to TRBD1 covers 7 bases. Trimming cost V 4 bases and J 4 bases; bases outside gene matches: 10. There are 16 residues in the CDR3. Germline V CDR1 and CDR2: LNHDA, SQIVND (reference sequence).

This clone is deemed large. The gene calls are TRBV18 and TRBJ2-7; 11 bases fit TRBD1. V dropped 3 bases and J dropped 1; count of bases not matched to a gene: 5. The CDR3 is 16 residues long. CDR1 and CDR2 (germline): KGHSH, LQKENI. Here the CDR3 DNA reads TGTGCCAGCTCACCCAAGGACAGGGGGCCTTCCTACGAGCAGTACTTC. Translated, it gives CASSPKDRGPSYEQYF.

The sample holds one count of this clone. The gene calls are TRBV6-1 and TRBJ2-7, with no clear D. Germline V CDR1 and CDR2: MNHNS, SASEGT. This CDR3 has 14 amino acids. V shed 5 bases and J shed 3 bases, with 14 bases lying between them. The CDR3 sequence: CASSPRATSYEQYF. In DNA form, the CDR3 reads TGTGCCAGCAGTCCGCGCGCCACCAGCTACGAGCAGTACTTC.

This clone was seen just once. V and J are TRBV28 and TRBJ2-2; D tentatively reads TRBD1 or TRBD2 (5 bases each). Germline-derived CDR1 and CDR2 are MDHEN and SYDVKM. Deletions cut 3 bases from V and 0 bases from J, with 17 bases between. The CDR3 runs to 18 residues. The CDR3 loop is CASSFPTGPGPNTGELFF. DNA of the CDR3: TGTGCCAGCAGTTTCCCTACCGGCCCGGGACCGAACACCGGGGAGCTGTTTTTT.

The V and J genes are TRBV19 and TRBJ1-3, with TRBD1 as a possible D gene (6 bases). Germline V gene sequence: CDR1 LNHDA, CDR2 SQIVND (reference sequence). Trimming removed 3 bases at V and 0 bases at J, with 12 bases between. This CDR3 comprises 16 residues. The CDR3 spells CASSIPPDSSGNTIYF. The CDR3 DNA is TGTGCCAGTAGTATTCCGCCGGACAGCTCTGGAAACACCATATATTTT.

Points on this clone: One end of the junction is discordant with germline, which a read error may explain. V usage is TRBV5-1 and J usage is TRBJ1-4, with 9 nucleotides matching TRBD1. In germline, CDR1 is SGHRS, CDR2 YFSETQ. This CDR3 spans 14 amino acids. DNA of the CDR3: TGCGCCAGCAACTTGGGACAGGGAAATGAAAAACTGTTTTTT. Its translation is CASNLGQGNEKLFF.

The V and J genes are TRBV5-4 and TRBJ1-2; D unresolved. Germline V gives CDR1 SGHNT, CDR2 YYREEE (reference sequence). Trimming took off 4 bases at V and 7 bases at J, with 14 bases between the two ends. This CDR3 contains 13 residues. CDR3 nucleotides: TGTGCCAGCAGCCTGCAGGACTTGGGTGGCTACACCTTC. Translated: CASSLQDLGGYTF. Variable domain in full (rest from reference TRBV5-4 and TRBJ1-2): ETGVTQSPTHLIKTRGQQVTLRCSSQSGHNTVSWYQQALGQGPQFIFQYYREEENGRGNFPPRFSGLQFPNYSSELNVNALELDDSALYLCASSLQDLGGYTFGSGTRLTVV.

The J gene is TRBJ2-1, the V gene TRBV7-2, with D tentatively TRBD1 (5 bases). CDR1 and CDR2 from the germline V gene are SGHTA and FQGNSA. This CDR3 region has 13 residues. Trimming left V 5 bases short and J 5 bases short, with 10 bases between. The CDR3, as DNA: TGTGCCAGCAGCGTCTCAGGGAACAATGAGCAGTTCTTC. Amino acid sequence: CASSVSGNNEQFF.

The chain couples TRBV9 to TRBJ2-2; D unclear. V lost 3 bases to trimming and J lost 5 bases, with 2 bases between them. Germline V gene lookup returns CDR1 SGDLS and CDR2 YYNGEE. The CDR3 spans 11 residues. This CDR3 reads CASSATGELFF. The CDR3 DNA is TGTGCCAGCAGCGCGACCGGGGAGCTGTTTTTT.

The chain uses TRBV7-2 and TRBJ2-2; possible D gene TRBD1, 6 bases. In germline, CDR1 is SGHTA, CDR2 FQGNSA. V was cut by 3 bases and J by 1 base, with 9 bases left in between. This CDR3 is built from 15 residues. In DNA, the CDR3 is TGTGCCAGCAGCTTTTGGGGGCGGAACACCGGGGAGCTGTTTTTT. This gives the protein CASSFWGRNTGELFF.

This clone was seen just once. The chain combines TRBV5-4 with TRBJ2-7, with 8 bases fitting TRBD1. With V trimmed by 4 bases and J by 4 bases, 4 bases remained unmatched. CDR1 is SGHNT, CDR2 YYREEE, per germline (reference sequence). The CDR3 sequence is 13 residues long. The CDR3: CASSITGGYEQYF. The CDR3 nucleotides are TGTGCCAGCAGCATTACAGGGGGGTACGAGCAGTACTTC.

V gene TRBV7-2 combines with J gene TRBJ1-2, with D maybe TRBD1 (5 bases). The V end lost 1 base, the J end lost 6 bases, and 9 bases lay between the germline ends. Per the germline V gene, CDR1 is SGHTA and CDR2 is FQGNSA. CDR3 size: 13 residues. CDR3: CASSLGGVHGYTF. CDR3 nucleotides: TGTGCCAGCAGCTTAGGAGGGGTCCATGGCTACACCTTC.

This clone qualifies as medium-sized. The rearrangement joins TRBV6-5 to TRBJ1-1; D not resolved. Between the trimmed V and J ends, which lost 8 bases and 5 bases, there was a span of 21 bases. Germline V gene sequence: CDR1 MNHEY, CDR2 SVGAGI. The CDR3 length is 15 residues. CDR3 amino acids: CASWSAENWGTEAFF. The CDR3 nucleotides are TGTGCCAGCTGGTCGGCGGAGAATTGGGGAACTGAAGCTTTCTTT.

The CDR3 DNA reads TGTGCCAGTAGTATTGGCAGGGATCCTACTGAAGCTTTCTTT. Its translation: CASSIGRDPTEAFF. The V call is TRBV19, the J call TRBJ1-1; tentative D call: TRBD1 (5 bases). Trimming cost V 3 bases and J 5 bases, with 13 bases left between them. This CDR3 contains 14 residues. The germline V gene has CDR1 LNHDA and CDR2 SQIVND (reference sequence).

The chain links TRBV23-1 to TRBJ2-1; no clear D. TRBV23-1 is an ORF, and what it does is uncertain. V lost 8 bases to trimming and J lost 1 base, with 21 bases between them. The CDR3 is 17 amino acids. The CDR3 sequence is CASAQRPLKWSYNEQFF. CDR3 DNA sequence: TGCGCCAGCGCCCAAAGACCCTTAAAGTGGTCCTACAATGAGCAGTTCTTC.

Turning to this clone: At the DNA level, this CDR3 is encoded by other sequences in the same sample as well. The chain links TRBV6-1 to TRBJ1-2, with 7 bases fitting TRBD1. The CDR3 is made up of 15 amino acids. CDR1 MNHNS and CDR2 SASEGT come from the germline V gene. J was trimmed by 8 bases and V by 7 bases; bases with no gene match: 16. The chain's CDR3 is CASMGQRYGGRGYTF. The CDR3 DNA reads as TGTGCCAGCATGGGACAGCGCTATGGGGGGCGGGGCTACACCTTC.

The chain recombines TRBV28 with TRBJ1-2; 9 positions agree with TRBD1. This CDR3 contains 16 residues. The V gene's germline CDR1 is MDHEN and CDR2 SYDVKM. The trim removed 6 bases at V and 5 bases at J, leaving 13 bases unmatched. In DNA form, the CDR3 reads TGTGCCAGCAGCCAGACACAGGGGGCACGTAGATATGGCTACACCTTC. Its translation: CASSQTQGARRYGYTF.